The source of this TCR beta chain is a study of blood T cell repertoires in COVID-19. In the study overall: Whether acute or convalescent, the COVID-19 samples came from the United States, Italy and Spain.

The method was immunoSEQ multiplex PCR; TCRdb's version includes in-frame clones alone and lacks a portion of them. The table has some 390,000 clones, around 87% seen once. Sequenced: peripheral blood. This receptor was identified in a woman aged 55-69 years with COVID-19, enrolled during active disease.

CDR3 sequence reads: CASTLYPDTEAFF. The CDR3 region has the DNA TGTGCCAGTACCCTCTACCCGGACACTGAAGCTTTCTTT. The chain uses TRBV19 and TRBJ1-1; no clear D. This CDR3 region has 13 residues. Trimming pared 7 bases from V and 3 bases from J, leaving 12 bases between. Germline lookup yields CDR1 LNHDA and CDR2 SQIVND (reference sequence).